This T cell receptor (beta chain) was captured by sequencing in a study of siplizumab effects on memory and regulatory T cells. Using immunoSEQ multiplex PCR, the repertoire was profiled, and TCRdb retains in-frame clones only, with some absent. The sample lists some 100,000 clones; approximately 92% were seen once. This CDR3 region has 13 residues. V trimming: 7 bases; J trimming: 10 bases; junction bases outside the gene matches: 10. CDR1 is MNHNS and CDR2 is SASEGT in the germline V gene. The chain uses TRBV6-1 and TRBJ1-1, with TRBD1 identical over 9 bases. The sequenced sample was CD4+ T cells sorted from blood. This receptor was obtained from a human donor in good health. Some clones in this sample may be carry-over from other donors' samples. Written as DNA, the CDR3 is TGTGCCAGCATTGAGACCAACAGGGGGCCAGCTTTCTTT. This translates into CASIETNRGPAFF.